This T cell receptor (beta chain) stems from a study of graft-versus-host responses after intestinal transplantation. Study-wide background: Every one of the recipients received anti-thymocyte globulin induction and afterwards took tacrolimus and steroids for around 3 years.

This clone was seen just once. The antigen remains unidentified. Germline V lookup: CDR1 SEHNR, CDR2 FQNEAQ (reference sequence). The CDR3 is 10 residues long. Assay: immunoSEQ multiplex PCR; the TCRdb copy retains only in-frame clones and omits some. Of more than 7,500 clones listed, over 90% are singletons. Study-wide findings and caveats: Investigators detected GvH clones in recipient marrow, with some emerging earlier in ileum or blood. Clonal ratios of graft-versus-host to host-versus-graft in allografts were high for patients exhibiting graft-donor T cell macrochimerism.

The receptor was derived from a human patient who received an intestinal transplant, so some T cells may come from the graft donor. The V call is TRBV7-9, the J call TRBJ2-2; D ambiguous. Sequenced here: bone marrow, sampled around 500 days after intestinal transplantation. The CDR3: CCLDTGELFF. Written as DNA, the CDR3 is TGTTGTCTTGACACCGGGGAGCTGTTTTTT.